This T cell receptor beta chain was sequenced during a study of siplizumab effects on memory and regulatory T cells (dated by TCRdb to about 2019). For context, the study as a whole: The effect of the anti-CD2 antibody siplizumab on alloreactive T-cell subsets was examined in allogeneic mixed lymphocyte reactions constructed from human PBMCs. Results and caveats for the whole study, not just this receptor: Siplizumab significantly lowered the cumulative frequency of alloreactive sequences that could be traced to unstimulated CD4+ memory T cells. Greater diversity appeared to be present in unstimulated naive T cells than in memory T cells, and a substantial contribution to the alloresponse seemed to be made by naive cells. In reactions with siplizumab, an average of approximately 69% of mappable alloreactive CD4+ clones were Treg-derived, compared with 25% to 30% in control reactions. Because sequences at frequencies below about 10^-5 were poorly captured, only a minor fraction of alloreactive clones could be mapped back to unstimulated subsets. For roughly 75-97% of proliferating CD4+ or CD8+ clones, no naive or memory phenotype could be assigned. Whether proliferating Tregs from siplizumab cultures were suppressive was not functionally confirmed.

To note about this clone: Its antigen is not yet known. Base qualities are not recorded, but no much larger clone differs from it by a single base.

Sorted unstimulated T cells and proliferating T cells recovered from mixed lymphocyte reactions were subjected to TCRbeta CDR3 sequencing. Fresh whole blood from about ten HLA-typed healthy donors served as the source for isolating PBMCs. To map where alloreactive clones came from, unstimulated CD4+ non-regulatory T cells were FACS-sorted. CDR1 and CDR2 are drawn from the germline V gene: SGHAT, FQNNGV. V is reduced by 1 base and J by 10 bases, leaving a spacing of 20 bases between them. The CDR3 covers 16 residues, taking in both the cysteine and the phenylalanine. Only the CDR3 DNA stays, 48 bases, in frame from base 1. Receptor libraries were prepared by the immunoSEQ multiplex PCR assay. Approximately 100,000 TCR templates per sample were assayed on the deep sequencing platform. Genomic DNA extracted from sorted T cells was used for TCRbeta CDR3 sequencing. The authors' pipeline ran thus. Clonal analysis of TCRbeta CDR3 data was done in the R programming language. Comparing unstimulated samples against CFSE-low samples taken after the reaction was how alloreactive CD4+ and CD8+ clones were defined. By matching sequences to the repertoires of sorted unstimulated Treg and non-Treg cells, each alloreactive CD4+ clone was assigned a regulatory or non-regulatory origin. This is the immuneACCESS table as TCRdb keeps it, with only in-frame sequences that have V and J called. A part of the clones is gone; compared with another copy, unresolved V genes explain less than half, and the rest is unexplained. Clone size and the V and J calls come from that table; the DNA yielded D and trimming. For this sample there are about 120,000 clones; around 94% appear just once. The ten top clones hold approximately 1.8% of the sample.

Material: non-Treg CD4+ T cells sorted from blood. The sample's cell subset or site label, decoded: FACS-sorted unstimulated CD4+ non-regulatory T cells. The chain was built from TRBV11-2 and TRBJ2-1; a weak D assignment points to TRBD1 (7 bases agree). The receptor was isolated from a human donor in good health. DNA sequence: TGTGCCAGCAGCTTAGGCCCCCAGGGGGGATTTTTGGAGCAGTTCTTC. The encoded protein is CASSLGPQGGFLEQFF.